A single sample gave rise to the 24 T cell receptor beta chains below, sequenced in a study of CXCR3-negative and CXCR3-positive naive CD8 T cells (dated by TCRdb to the late 2010s). The data were produced on a NextSeq 550. The Human TCR Profiling Kit (MiLaboratory) was used to prepare UMI-labeled 5' RACE TRB cDNA libraries. One entry per CDR3 protein sequence results from the TCRdb reprocessing of the reads, with DNA left out. This sample's records show tens of thousands of distinct CDR3 sequences. Roughly 1.6% of the sample goes to the ten largest clones. Sequences were obtained from naive CXCR3- CD8+ T cells from blood. Explained via the paper, the cell subset or site label denotes: CD45RO-CCR7+CD27+CD95- naive CD8+ T cells lacking CXCR3 (TNR3-). These receptors were obtained from a human donor in good health. Some clones in this sample may be carry-over from other donors' samples.

The CDR3 sequence is CASSYWADTQYF. The chain joins TRBV5-5 to TRBJ2-3. CDR3 length: 12 amino acids. Germline loops: CDR1 SGHKS, CDR2 YYEKEE (reference sequence).

CDR3 loop: CSVEESVTRRSGANVLTF. The chain combines TRBV29-1 with TRBJ2-6. Germline loops: CDR1 SQVTM, CDR2 ANQGSEA. This CDR3 has 18 residues.

The chain links TRBV7-9 to TRBJ1-4. The germline V gene encodes CDR1 SEHNR and CDR2 FQNEAQ (reference sequence). The CDR3 spans 16 residues. The CDR3 protein is CASSYHLTRADEKLFF.

This sequence joins TRBV5-5 and TRBJ1-1. There are 15 residues in the CDR3. Germline CDR1 and CDR2: SGHKS and YYEKEE (reference sequence). The CDR3 sequence: CASSLVSSGGTEAFF. The complete variable domain, with remaining parts taken from reference TRBV5-5 and TRBJ1-1, reads DAGVTQSPTHLIKTRGQQVTLRCSPISGHKSVSWYQQVLGQGPQFIFQYYEKEERGRGNFPDRFSARQFPNYSSELNVNALLLGDSALYLCASSLVSSGGTEAFFGQGTRLTVV.

This chain uses TRBV28 with TRBJ2-5; TCRdb names TRBD2, which stays unverified in the absence of DNA. CDR3 size: 15 residues. Germline V CDR1 and CDR2: MDHEN, SYDVKM. CDR3 region: CASSFGTSGLETQYF.

The rearrangement uses TRBV10-2 and TRBJ1-1; TCRdb's D call, TRBD1, is unchecked because there is no DNA. Germline V gives CDR1 WSHSY, CDR2 SAAADI. This CDR3 is built from 12 residues. CDR3 protein: CASSGTGPEAFF.

The chain employs TRBV11-2 and TRBJ2-3; TCRdb's D call, TRBD2, is unchecked because there is no DNA. Germline CDR1 and CDR2: SGHAT and FQNNGV. The CDR3 sequence is 16 residues long. The CDR3 loop is CASREGWGVSTDTQYF.

The V call is TRBV10-1, the J call TRBJ1-1. The germline gives CDR1 WNHNN, CDR2 SYGVQD (reference sequence). The CDR3 extends over 16 amino acids. CDR3 loop: CASSDTGPLVGTEAFF.

The genes are TRBV12-3 or TRBV12-4 and TRBJ1-2. The CDR3 has 15 residues. CDR3: CASSLVGGPTYGYTF.

This chain joins TRBV12-3 or TRBV12-4 and TRBJ1-1. The CDR3 contains 13 residues. The CDR3 region is CASSFTGYTEAFF.

The chain combines TRBV12-3 or TRBV12-4 with TRBJ1-2; checking the TCRdb D call of TRBD1 is not possible without DNA. This CDR3 comprises 13 residues. The chain's CDR3 is CATPRQGAGGYTF.

The genes are TRBV7-8 and TRBJ2-1; lacking DNA, the TRBD2 call made by TCRdb goes unchecked. This CDR3 spans 14 amino acids. CDR1 and CDR2 (germline): SGHVS, FQNEAQ. CDR3 sequence reads: CASSASGLAGHKFF.

The chain couples TRBV6-5 to TRBJ1-2; TCRdb's D call, TRBD1, is unchecked because there is no DNA. The CDR3 contains 17 residues. The germline gives CDR1 MNHEY, CDR2 SVGAGI. This CDR3 reads CASKGGPGPAPNYGYTF.

V is TRBV9 and J is TRBJ2-7; the TCRdb D gene call, TRBD1, has no DNA to confirm it. CDR1 SGDLS and CDR2 YYNGEE come from the germline V gene. The CDR3 runs to 15 residues. CDR3 residues: CASSVAAGGSYEQYF.

This chain joins TRBV5-1 and TRBJ2-1. The CDR3 consists of 13 residues. Germline CDR1 is SGHRS and CDR2 is YFSETQ. The CDR3 is CASSFHINNEQFF.

This chain uses TRBV28 with TRBJ2-1. This CDR3 contains 11 residues. Germline loops: CDR1 MDHEN, CDR2 SYDVKM. The CDR3 loop is CASSGWNEQFF.

The chain combines TRBV20-1 with TRBJ2-1; TCRdb reports TRBD1, a call that lacks DNA to check it against. Per the germline V gene, CDR1 is DFQATT and CDR2 is SNEGSKA (reference sequence). This CDR3 contains 14 residues. CDR3 protein: CSATGTGPFDEQFF.

This chain links TRBV4-2 with TRBJ2-3. This CDR3 has 16 residues. Per germline, CDR1 LGHNA and CDR2 YNFKEQ. The CDR3 region is CASSQDLAAGADTQYF.

CDR3 loop: CASSTLGQGSYEQYF. This chain joins TRBV12-3 or TRBV12-4 and TRBJ2-7. This CDR3 is built from 15 residues.

The chain has TRBV6-5 and TRBJ2-1; the D call from TCRdb, TRBD1, cannot be confirmed without DNA. The CDR3 has 13 amino acids. Germline CDR1 MNHEY, CDR2 SVGAGI. CDR3: CASPLDDSNEQFF.

J is TRBJ2-1 and V is TRBV29-1; with no DNA, the TCRdb D assignment of TRBD2 cannot be verified. The germline V gene has CDR1 SQVTM and CDR2 ANQGSEA. This CDR3 contains 17 residues. CDR3 residues: CSVEDGVGGVAEGEQFF.

The chain has TRBV5-1 and TRBJ1-1. The CDR3 has 14 residues. Germline CDR1 reads SGHRS; CDR2 reads YFSETQ. The CDR3 is CASSPWRVNTEAFF.

The V gene is TRBV5-6, the J gene TRBJ1-5. Germline V lookup: CDR1 SGHDT, CDR2 YYEEEE. This CDR3 spans 14 amino acids. Here the CDR3 reads CASSLDHSNQPQHF. The full variable domain, with the rest looked up from reference TRBV5-6 and TRBJ1-5, is DAGVTQSPTHLIKTRGQQVTLRCSPKSGHDTVSWYQQALGQGPQFIFQYYEEEERQRGNFPDRFSGHQFPNYSSELNVNALLLGDSALYLCASSLDHSNQPQHFGDGTRLSIL.

The chain links TRBV27 to TRBJ1-4; TCRdb gives TRBD1 as the D gene, but with no DNA this cannot be confirmed. The length of the CDR3 is 14 residues. Germline values: CDR1 MNHEY, CDR2 SMNVEV (reference sequence). The CDR3 is CASRQGERNEKLFF.